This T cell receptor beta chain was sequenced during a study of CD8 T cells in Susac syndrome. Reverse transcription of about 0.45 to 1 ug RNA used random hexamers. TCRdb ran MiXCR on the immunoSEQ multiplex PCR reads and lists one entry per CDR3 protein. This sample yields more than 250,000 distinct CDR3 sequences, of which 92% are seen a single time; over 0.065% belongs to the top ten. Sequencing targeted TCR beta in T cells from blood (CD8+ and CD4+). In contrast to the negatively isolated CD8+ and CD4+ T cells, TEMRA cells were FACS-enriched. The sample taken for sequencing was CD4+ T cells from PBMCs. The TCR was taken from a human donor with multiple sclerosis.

CDR3 sequence: CAWRTGQHRDTIYF. CDR3 nucleotides: TGTGCCTGGAGGACGGGACAGCACAGAGACACCATATATTTT. This sequence joins TRBV30 and TRBJ1-3, with TRBD1 matching 7 bases. With V trimmed by 3 bases and J by 8 bases, 10 bases remained unmatched. The CDR3 totals 14 residues. Germline-derived CDR1 and CDR2 are GTSNPN and SVGIG (reference sequence).